These 10 T cell receptor beta chains were sequenced from one sample in a study of blood T cell repertoires in COVID-19. Generated by immunoSEQ multiplex PCR, the TCRdb table keeps only in-frame clones and is missing some. The sample lists about 64,000 clones; more than 70% were seen once. Sequencing input: PBMCs or T cells enriched from blood (not recorded which). The origin of the receptors is a woman aged 40-49 years who had recovered from COVID-19.

The chain couples TRBV19 to TRBJ1-4; the D gene is possibly TRBD1 (6 bases). Trimming cost V 3 bases and J 3 bases, with 11 bases left between them. Germline V gene sequence: CDR1 LNHDA, CDR2 SQIVND (reference sequence). This CDR3 has 15 amino acids. The CDR3 nucleotides read TGTGCCAGTAGTATGAGGGGGACGGCTAATGAAAAACTGTTTTTT. This encodes CASSMRGTANEKLFF.

This sequence joins TRBV7-8 and TRBJ2-2; the match to TRBD2 covers 12 bases. V dropped 6 bases and J dropped 7; count of bases not matched to a gene: 6. This CDR3 comprises 15 residues. Germline V gene lookup returns CDR1 SGHVS and CDR2 FQNEAQ. CDR3 DNA: TGTGCCAGCAGGGCGACTAGCGGGAGCCACGGGGAGCTGTTTTTT. It translates to CASRATSGSHGELFF.

The CDR3 loop is CAISESGTGVGSANEKLFF. For the CDR3, the DNA is TGTGCCATCAGTGAGTCTGGGACAGGGGTGGGTTCAGCTAATGAAAAACTGTTTTTT. The rearrangement uses TRBV10-3 and TRBJ1-4; 10 positions agree with TRBD1. Germline V gene sequence: CDR1 ENHRY, CDR2 SYGVKD. Unmatched junction bases numbered 10, after V lost 0 bases and J lost 3 bases. The CDR3 length is 19 residues.

The chain links TRBV5-1 to TRBJ1-2, with 7 bases that match TRBD1. There are 15 residues in the CDR3. The germline V gene encodes CDR1 SGHRS and CDR2 YFSETQ. The V segment lost 0 bases and the J segment 5 bases; nucleotides outside the gene matches: 7. The DNA for the CDR3 is TGCGCCAGCAGCTTGGCCGAACAGGGGCCTTATGGCTACACCTTC. It yields the protein CASSLAEQGPYGYTF. Looking up the rest from reference TRBV5-1 and TRBJ1-2 gives the full variable domain: KAGVTQTPRYLIKTRGQQVTLSCSPISGHRSVSWYQQTPGQGLQFLFEYFSETQRNKGNFPGRFSGRQFSNSRSEMNVSTLELGDSALYLCASSLAEQGPYGYTFGSGTRLTVV.

The chain combines TRBV19 with TRBJ2-1; D not certain. This CDR3 contains 17 residues. Between the trimmed V and J ends, which lost 5 bases and 5 bases, there was a span of 22 bases. Germline V CDR1 and CDR2: LNHDA, SQIVND (reference sequence). CDR3 in DNA: TGTGCCAGTAGTTACTTTGTGAGCGAACGGCCACACAATGAGCAGTTCTTC. Protein: CASSYFVSERPHNEQFF.

The chain is built from TRBV11-2 and TRBJ2-5; D unclear. Trimming took off 5 bases at V and 6 bases at J, with 19 bases between the two ends. The germline V gene has CDR1 SGHAT and CDR2 FQNNGV. This CDR3 comprises 15 residues. The DNA for the CDR3 is TGTGCCAGCAGCCTTACTGAACGGTTTAAGAAGACCCAGTACTTC. Protein: CASSLTERFKKTQYF.

The V gene is TRBV7-8, the J gene TRBJ1-4, with 9 bases aligning to TRBD1. The CDR3 has 19 amino acids. Per the germline V gene, CDR1 is SGHVS and CDR2 is FQNEAQ. The V gene end was trimmed by 6 bases and the J gene end by 0 bases; junction bases not matched to a gene: 14. CDR3 amino acids: CASRWTAGQGRATNEKLFF. CDR3 nucleotide sequence: TGTGCCAGCAGGTGGACGGCGGGACAGGGACGGGCAACTAATGAAAAACTGTTTTTT.

The chain uses TRBV19 and TRBJ1-2; D is unclear. Between the trimmed V and J ends, which lost 3 bases and 0 bases, there was a span of 11 bases. This CDR3 contains 15 residues. CDR1 and CDR2 (germline): LNHDA, SQIVND (reference sequence). The CDR3 sequence: CASSITGVTNYGYTF. CDR3 nucleotides: TGTGCCAGTAGTATCACCGGGGTTACTAACTATGGCTACACCTTC.

The chain has TRBV18 and TRBJ1-3; weak D call: TRBD1 (6 bases). The CDR3 is 16 amino acids. V lost 5 bases and J 2 bases, leaving 16 bases between the germline ends. Germline V gene data show CDR1 as KGHSH and CDR2 as LQKENI. For the CDR3, the DNA is TGTGCCAGCTCAGAATACCGGGACACCCCTGGAAACACCATATATTTT. This codes for CASSEYRDTPGNTIYF.

The J gene is TRBJ1-2, the V gene TRBV4-2; TRBD1 aligns across 10 bases. The CDR3 runs to 15 residues. V was clipped by 4 bases and J by 2 bases; unmatched bases: 4. CDR1 LGHNA and CDR2 YNFKEQ come from the germline V gene. The CDR3 here is CASSRETGGNYGYTF. The CDR3 DNA reads TGTGCCAGCAGCCGAGAGACAGGGGGCAACTATGGCTACACCTTC.